The source of this TCR beta chain is a study of T cell therapy after organ transplantation (dated by TCRdb to between 2018 and 2021). As for the study more broadly: Therapy products were autologous CMV-specific T cells expanded in vitro for about 15 days with a peptide pool of 30 HLA class I and II CMV epitopes. Long-term post-therapy samples were available for only about 85% of the 10 patients. Across 2 to 6 intravenous infusions, patients got a median of 1.92 x 10^8 CMV-specific T cells. This study was a follow-up analysis of the TRBV repertoire from an open-label phase I trial that tested autologous CMV-specific adoptive T cell therapy in people who had received solid-organ transplants. Patients were given up to 6 doses of T cells at 2-week intervals and were followed for 25 to 35 weeks after finishing therapy. Pretherapy peripheral blood samples were collected before T cell therapy was commenced. Of the roughly ten patients, eight were classified as clinical responders and two as nonresponders.

Regarding this clone: The antigen this receptor binds is unknown. No much larger clonotype is one base removed from it; base qualities were not supplied.

Its CDR3 holds 13 amino acids, cysteine through phenylalanine. The kept DNA is CDR3 alone, 39 bases in frame from the first base. Taken from the germline V gene, the CDR1 and CDR2 loops are MNHEY and SVGAGI. V drops 2 bases and J drops 4 bases, leaving 9 bases in between. Using the immunoSEQ two-step, bias-controlled multiplex PCR assay, TRB CDR3 regions were amplified from genomic DNA. An Illumina NextSeq 500 was used to sequence the CDR3 libraries. The study's own analysis went as follows. The immunoSEQ Analyzer platform was used for the initial alignment and bioinformatics, which included bias normalization against synthetic CDR3 analogs. V, D and J genes were annotated according to IMGT database definitions. Further TRBV analyses used VDJtools version 1.1.10 and the R package tcR version 2.2.1.11 with default settings. For the GLIPH analysis, version 1.0 was run with default settings. Significant clonotype frequency changes were tested by 2-sided binomial test with Benjamini-Hochberg correction (alpha = 0.01) in CDR3 sequences with at least 5 reads. TCRdb re-hosts the immuneACCESS table, in-frame sequences only. Its copies lack some clones; in the studies checked, an unresolved V gene accounts for under half of them, and the cause for the rest is not known. Clone size and the V and J calls come from that table; the DNA yielded D and trimming. The sample table lists 44,000 or so clones, about 95% of them with a count of one. The top ten clonotypes cover about 3.4% of the sample.

Per the publication, the time point label means: before start of T cell therapy. The patients had received solid-organ transplants and had cytomegalovirus that was drug-resistant/recurrent. Under 11 of the trial participants were picked for repertoire analysis depending on whether post-therapy peripheral blood mononuclear cells were available. Viable CD3+CD8+CD4- lymphocytes were sorted from PBMCs on a BD FACSAria III. The Qiagen DNeasy Kit was used to extract genomic DNA from sorted cells. The paper's findings and limits, for the study overall: The small number of expansions detected in nonresponders may be due to reduced sample coverage caused by poor CD8+ T cell yield. The fold change in CD8 clonality after therapy was inversely correlated with pretherapy clonality, which suggests that less biased repertoires were more open to remodeling. Both transferred clonotypes and endogenous clonotypes not detected in the therapy products appeared to be included in post-therapy reconstitution. The small cohort prevented assessing confounders such as concurrent antirejection and antiviral medications. Before therapy, nonresponders had marked clonal expansions, and after therapy the repertoires of nonresponders changed only minimally.

The rearrangement joined TRBV6-5 to TRBJ2-7; TRBD2 is a possible D gene, resting on 5 matching bases. The sequencing used CD8+ T cells from blood, collected before autologous CMV-specific T cell therapy. The TCR comes from a human patient who had received a solid organ transplant and had CMV disease. At the DNA level, the sequence is TGTGCCAGCAGTTACAGTCGGGATTACGAGCAGTACTTC. Translated, this gives CASSYSRDYEQYF.